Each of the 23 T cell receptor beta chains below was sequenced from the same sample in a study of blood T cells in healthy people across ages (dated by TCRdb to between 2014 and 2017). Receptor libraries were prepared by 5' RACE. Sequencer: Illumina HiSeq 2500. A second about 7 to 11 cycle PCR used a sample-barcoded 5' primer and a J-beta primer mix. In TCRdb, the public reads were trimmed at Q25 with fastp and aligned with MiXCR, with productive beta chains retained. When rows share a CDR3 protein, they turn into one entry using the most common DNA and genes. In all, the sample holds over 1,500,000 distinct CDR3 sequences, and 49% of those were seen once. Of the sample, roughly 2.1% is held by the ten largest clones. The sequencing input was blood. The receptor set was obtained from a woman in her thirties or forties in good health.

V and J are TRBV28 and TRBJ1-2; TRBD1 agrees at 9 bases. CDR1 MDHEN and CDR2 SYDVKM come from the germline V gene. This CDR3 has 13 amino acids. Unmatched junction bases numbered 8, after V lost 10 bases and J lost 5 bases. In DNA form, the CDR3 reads TGTGCCATCGGGGACAGGGTCTTTTATGGCTACACCTTC. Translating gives CAIGDRVFYGYTF.

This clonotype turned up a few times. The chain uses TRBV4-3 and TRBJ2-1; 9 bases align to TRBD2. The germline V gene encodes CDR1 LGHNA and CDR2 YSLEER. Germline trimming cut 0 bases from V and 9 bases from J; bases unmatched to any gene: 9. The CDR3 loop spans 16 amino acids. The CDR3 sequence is CASSQDLRLAVFEQFF. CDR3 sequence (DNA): TGCGCCAGCAGCCAAGATCTGAGACTAGCGGTTTTTGAGCAGTTCTTC.

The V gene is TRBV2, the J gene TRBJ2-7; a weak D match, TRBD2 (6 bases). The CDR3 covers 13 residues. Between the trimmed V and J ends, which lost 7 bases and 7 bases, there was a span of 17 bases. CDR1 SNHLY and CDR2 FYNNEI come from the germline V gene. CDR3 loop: CASIGGRAGEQYF. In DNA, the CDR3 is TGTGCCAGCATCGGAGGAAGGGCGGGGGAGCAGTACTTC.

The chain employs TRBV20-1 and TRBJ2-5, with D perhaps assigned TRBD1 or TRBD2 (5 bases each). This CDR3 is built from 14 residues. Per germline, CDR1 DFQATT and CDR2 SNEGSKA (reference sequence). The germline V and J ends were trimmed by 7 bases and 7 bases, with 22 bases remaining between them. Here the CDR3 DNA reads TGCAGTGGTCGTGGACTTTTAGAAAGGGGGACCCAGTACTTC. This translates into CSGRGLLERGTQYF.

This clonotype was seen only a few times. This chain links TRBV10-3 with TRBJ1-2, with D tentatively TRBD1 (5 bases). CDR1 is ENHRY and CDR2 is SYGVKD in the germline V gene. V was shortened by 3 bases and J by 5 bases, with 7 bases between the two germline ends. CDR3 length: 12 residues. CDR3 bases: TGTGCCATCAGTGATCCAGGGTATGGCTACACCTTC. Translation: CAISDPGYGYTF.

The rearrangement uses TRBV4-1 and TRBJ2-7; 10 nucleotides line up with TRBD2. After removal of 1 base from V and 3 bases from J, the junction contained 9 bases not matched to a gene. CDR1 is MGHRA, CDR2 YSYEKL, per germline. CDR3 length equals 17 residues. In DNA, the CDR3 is TGCGCCAGCAGCCAAGGGGGCGAGCGGGGGGGTTGCTACGAGCAGTACTTC. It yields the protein CASSQGGERGGCYEQYF.

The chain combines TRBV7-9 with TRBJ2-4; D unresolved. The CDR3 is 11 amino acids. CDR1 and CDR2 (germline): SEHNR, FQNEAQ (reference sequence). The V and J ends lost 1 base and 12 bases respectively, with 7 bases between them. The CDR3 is CASSLGPYQYF. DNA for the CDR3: TGTGCCAGCAGCTTAGGCCCATATCAGTACTTC.

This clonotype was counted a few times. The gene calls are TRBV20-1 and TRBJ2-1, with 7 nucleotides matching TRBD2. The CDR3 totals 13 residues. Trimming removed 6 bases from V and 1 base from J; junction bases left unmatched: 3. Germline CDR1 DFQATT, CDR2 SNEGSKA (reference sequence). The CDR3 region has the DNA TGCAGTGCGCTAGCGGTGTCCTACAATGAGCAGTTCTTC. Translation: CSALAVSYNEQFF.

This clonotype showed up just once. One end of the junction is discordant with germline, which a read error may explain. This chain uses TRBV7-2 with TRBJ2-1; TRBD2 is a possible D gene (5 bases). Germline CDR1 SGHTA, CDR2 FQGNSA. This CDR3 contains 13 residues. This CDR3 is CASGGGSNNERFF. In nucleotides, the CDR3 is TGTGCCAGCGGCGGCGGGTCAAACAATGAGCGGTTCTTC.

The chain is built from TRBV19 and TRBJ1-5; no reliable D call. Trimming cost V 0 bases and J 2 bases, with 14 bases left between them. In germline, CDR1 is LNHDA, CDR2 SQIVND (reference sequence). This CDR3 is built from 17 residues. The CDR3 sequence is CASSIDFWDGRNQPQHF. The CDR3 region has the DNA TGTGCCAGTAGTATAGACTTTTGGGATGGACGCAATCAGCCCCAGCATTTT.

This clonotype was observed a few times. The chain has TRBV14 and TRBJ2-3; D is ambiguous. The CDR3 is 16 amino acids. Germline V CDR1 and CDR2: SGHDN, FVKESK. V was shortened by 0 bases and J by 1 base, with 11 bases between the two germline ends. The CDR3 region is CASSQDHKLRTDTQYF. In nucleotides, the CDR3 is TGTGCCAGCAGCCAAGATCACAAGTTACGCACAGATACGCAGTATTTT.

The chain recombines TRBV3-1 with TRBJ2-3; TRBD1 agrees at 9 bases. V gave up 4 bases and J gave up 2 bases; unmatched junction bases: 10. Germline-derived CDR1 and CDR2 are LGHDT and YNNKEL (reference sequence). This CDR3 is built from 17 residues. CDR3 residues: CASSLHLQGADTDTQYF. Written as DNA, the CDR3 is TGTGCCAGCAGCCTACATCTACAGGGGGCGGACACAGATACGCAGTATTTT.

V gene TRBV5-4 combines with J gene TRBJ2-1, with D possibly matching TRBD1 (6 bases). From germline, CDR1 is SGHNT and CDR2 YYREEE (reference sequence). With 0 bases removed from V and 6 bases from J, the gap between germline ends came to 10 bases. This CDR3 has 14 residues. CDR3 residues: CASSLEQGRNEQFF. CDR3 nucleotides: TGTGCCAGCAGCTTGGAACAGGGTCGCAATGAGCAGTTCTTC.

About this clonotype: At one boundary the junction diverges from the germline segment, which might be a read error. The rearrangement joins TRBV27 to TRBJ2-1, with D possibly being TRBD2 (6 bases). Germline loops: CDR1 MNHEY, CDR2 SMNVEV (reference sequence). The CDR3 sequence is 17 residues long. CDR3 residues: CANSLFGGRGRYNEQFF. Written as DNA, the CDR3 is TGTGCCAACAGTTTATTTGGTGGGCGGGGTCGGTACAATGAGCAGTTCTTC.

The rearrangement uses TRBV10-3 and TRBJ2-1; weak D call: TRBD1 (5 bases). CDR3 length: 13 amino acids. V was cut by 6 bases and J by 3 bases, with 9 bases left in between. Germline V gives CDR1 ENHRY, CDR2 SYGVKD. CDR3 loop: CAIRDDSYNEQFF. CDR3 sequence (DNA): TGTGCCATCAGGGATGACAGCTACAATGAGCAGTTCTTC.

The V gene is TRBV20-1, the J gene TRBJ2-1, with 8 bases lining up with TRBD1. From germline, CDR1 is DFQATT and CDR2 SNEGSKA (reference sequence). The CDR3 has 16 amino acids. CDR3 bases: TGCAGCCCTATCGAACCAGGACAGGGTCTCTACAATGAGCAGTTCTTC. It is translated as CSPIEPGQGLYNEQFF.

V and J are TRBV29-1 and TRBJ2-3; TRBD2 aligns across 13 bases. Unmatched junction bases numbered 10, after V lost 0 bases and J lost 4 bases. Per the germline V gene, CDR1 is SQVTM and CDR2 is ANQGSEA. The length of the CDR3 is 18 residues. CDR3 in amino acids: CSVEDLELAGGPADTQYF. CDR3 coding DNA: TGCAGCGTTGAAGATCTCGAACTAGCGGGGGGGCCCGCAGATACGCAGTATTTT.

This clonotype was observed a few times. The CDR3 DNA reads as TGTGCCAGCAGCGTAGGGGACACACGGAATTCACCCCTCCACTTT. It is translated as CASSVGDTRNSPLHF. This chain links TRBV9 with TRBJ1-6; a weak D match, TRBD1 (6 bases). Germline V gene sequence: CDR1 SGDLS, CDR2 YYNGEE. V shed 0 bases and J shed 7 bases, with 11 bases lying between them. This CDR3 has 15 amino acids.

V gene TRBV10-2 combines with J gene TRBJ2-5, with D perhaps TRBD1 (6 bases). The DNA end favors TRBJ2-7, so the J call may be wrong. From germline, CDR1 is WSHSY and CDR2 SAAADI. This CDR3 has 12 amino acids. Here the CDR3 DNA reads TGCGCCAGCAGTGGGGACATCGACGAGCAGTACTTC. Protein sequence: CASSGDIDEQYF.

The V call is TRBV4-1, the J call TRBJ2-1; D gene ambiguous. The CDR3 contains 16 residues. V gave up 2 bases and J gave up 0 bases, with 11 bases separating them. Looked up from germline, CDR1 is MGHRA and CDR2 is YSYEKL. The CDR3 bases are TGCGCCAGCAGCCAACCGACGCGGAGCTCCTACAATGAGCAGTTCTTC. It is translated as CASSQPTRSSYNEQFF.

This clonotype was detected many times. In DNA form, the CDR3 reads TGTGCCATCAGTGAGCCGGGACTAGCGGGGGGCAATGAGCAGTTCTTC. Its translation is CAISEPGLAGGNEQFF. The rearrangement links TRBV10-3 to TRBJ2-1; 15 bases line up with TRBD2. J was trimmed by 6 bases and V by 2 bases; bases with no gene match: 2. The CDR3 totals 16 residues. The germline CDR1 and CDR2 sequences are ENHRY and SYGVKD.

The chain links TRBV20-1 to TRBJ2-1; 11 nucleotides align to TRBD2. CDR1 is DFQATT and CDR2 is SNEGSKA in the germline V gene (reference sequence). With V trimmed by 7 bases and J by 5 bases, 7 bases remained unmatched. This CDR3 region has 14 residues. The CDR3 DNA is TGCAGTGTTGTAGCGGGGGGGCCTCACAATGAGCAGTTCTTC. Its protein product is CSVVAGGPHNEQFF.

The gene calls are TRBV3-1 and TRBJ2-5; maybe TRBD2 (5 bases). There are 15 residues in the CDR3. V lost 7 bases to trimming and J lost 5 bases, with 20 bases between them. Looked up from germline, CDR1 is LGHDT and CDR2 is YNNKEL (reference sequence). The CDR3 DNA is TGTGCCAGCACCCCCGTGGAGCGGCCCCCCGAGACCCAGTACTTC. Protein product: CASTPVERPPETQYF.